Shown below are 27 T cell receptor beta chains from a single sample sequenced in a study of lymphopenia after photon versus proton radiotherapy. Produced via immunoSEQ multiplex PCR; TCRdb's table is partial and in-frame only. Of 20,000 or so clones in the sample, 80% to 95% were seen once. Sequenced here: peripheral blood, sampled from a patient treated with proton-based radiotherapy. These receptors all stem from a woman aged 70-85 years with pancreatic cancer. Some clones in this sample may be carry-over from other donors' samples.

This clone was seen once. The chain joins TRBV30 to TRBJ1-2, with D possibly matching TRBD1 (5 bases). V lost 5 bases to trimming and J lost 4 bases, with 17 bases between them. This CDR3 spans 14 amino acids. The germline CDR1 and CDR2 sequences are GTSNPN and SVGIG (reference sequence). The CDR3 DNA sequence: TGTGCCTGGTTGTACCCAGGGATCGTCTATGGCTACACCTTC. This sequence encodes CAWLYPGIVYGYTF. The entire variable domain, with the rest obtained from reference TRBV30 and TRBJ1-2, is as follows: SQTIHQWPATLVQPVGSPLSLECTVEGTSNPNLYWYRQAAGRGLQLLFYSVGIGQISSEVPQNLSASRPQDRQFILSSKKLLLSDSGFYLCAWLYPGIVYGYTFGSGTRLTVV.

V usage is TRBV13 and J usage is TRBJ2-3; D unresolved. V lost 8 bases and J 2 bases, leaving 11 bases between the germline ends. There are 13 residues in the CDR3. Germline V gene lookup returns CDR1 PRHDT and CDR2 FYEKMQ (reference sequence). The CDR3: CASSSGSTDTQYF. The DNA for the CDR3 is TGTGCCAGCTCTTCTGGGTCCACAGATACGCAGTATTTT.

The chain's CDR3 is CASSPGTSIIDEQYF. CDR3 DNA sequence: TGTGCCAGCAGTCCTGGGACTAGCATCATCGACGAGCAGTACTTC. The rearrangement links TRBV28 to TRBJ2-7; 9 bases map to TRBD2. With 5 bases clipped from V and 5 bases from J, the junction kept 10 bases outside the gene matches. CDR1 is MDHEN and CDR2 is SYDVKM in the germline V gene. This CDR3 spans 15 amino acids.

This sequence joins TRBV18 and TRBJ2-7, with D tentatively TRBD2 (6 bases). V gave up 0 bases and J gave up 3 bases, with 9 bases separating them. Germline CDR1 and CDR2: KGHSH and LQKENI. The CDR3 contains 14 residues. The CDR3, as DNA: TGTGCCAGCTCACCACCGCGGGGTGACTACGAGCAGTACTTC. Translation gives CASSPPRGDYEQYF. Full variable domain (remainder filled in from reference TRBV18 and TRBJ2-7): NAGVMQNPRHLVRRRGQEARLRCSPMKGHSHVYWYRQLPEEGLKFMVYLQKENIIDESGMPKERFSAEFPKEGPSILRIQQVVRGDSAAYFCASSPPRGDYEQYFGPGTRLTVT.

This sequence joins TRBV7-9 and TRBJ1-2; maybe TRBD1 (6 bases). Per the germline V gene, CDR1 is SEHNR and CDR2 is FQNEAQ (reference sequence). CDR3 size: 13 residues. V was shortened by 4 bases and J by 4 bases, with 10 bases between the two germline ends. CDR3 DNA sequence: TGTGCCAGCAGCTCCCCACAGGGCTATGGCTACACCTTC. This translates into CASSSPQGYGYTF.

The chain carries TRBV27 and TRBJ2-1, with TRBD2 matching over 11 bases. The CDR3 runs 16 residues. Unmatched junction bases numbered 8, after V lost 2 bases and J lost 8 bases. Germline assignment: CDR1 MNHEY and CDR2 SMNVEV (reference sequence). DNA for the CDR3: TGTGCCAGCAGTTTAAGACTAGCGGGATTCAAGGATGAGCAGTTCTTC. As protein: CASSLRLAGFKDEQFF.

The chain employs TRBV7-8 and TRBJ2-7, with 9 bases that match TRBD1. V shed 3 bases, J shed 6 bases, and the junction held 15 bases outside the gene matches. This CDR3 is 17 amino acids long. The germline V gene encodes CDR1 SGHVS and CDR2 FQNEAQ. The CDR3 coding sequence is TGTGCCAGCAGCTTCATACCCTGGGGACAGGGAGGGAGCGAGCAGTACTTC. Its protein is CASSFIPWGQGGSEQYF.

This chain's CDR3 is CASSLAGDGYEKLFF. The DNA of the CDR3 is TGCGCCAGCAGCTTGGCAGGGGATGGATATGAAAAACTGTTTTTT. The genes are TRBV5-1 and TRBJ1-4, with a tentative D call TRBD1 (6 bases). This CDR3 comprises 15 residues. The V end lost 0 bases, the J end lost 6 bases, and 12 bases lay between the germline ends. Germline V lookup: CDR1 SGHRS, CDR2 YFSETQ.

The V and J genes are TRBV10-2 and TRBJ2-3; no reliable D call. The CDR3 is made up of 15 amino acids. Per germline, CDR1 WSHSY and CDR2 SAAADI. Trimming stripped 1 base from V and 3 bases from J, with 11 bases between. The CDR3: CASSEFRLRTDTQYF. In DNA form, the CDR3 reads TGCGCCAGCAGTGAGTTTCGGTTAAGGACAGATACGCAGTATTTT.

The J gene is TRBJ1-4, the V gene TRBV28; D remains ambiguous. The V gene's germline CDR1 is MDHEN and CDR2 SYDVKM. V was shortened by 6 bases and J by 0 bases, with 14 bases between the two germline ends. This CDR3 contains 16 residues. CDR3 in DNA: TGTGCCAGCAGCACCGGACGGTTCGCAACTAATGAAAAACTGTTTTTT. As protein: CASSTGRFATNEKLFF.

The chain employs TRBV28 and TRBJ2-5; TRBD2 aligns across 10 bases. The CDR3 covers 16 residues. V trimming: 5 bases; J trimming: 5 bases; junction bases outside the gene matches: 11. Germline CDR1 and CDR2: MDHEN and SYDVKM. CDR3 loop: CASSDPSGRARETQYF. In DNA form, the CDR3 reads TGTGCCAGCAGTGACCCCAGCGGGAGGGCTCGCGAGACCCAGTACTTC.

The chain employs TRBV5-6 and TRBJ2-1; no firm D call. V lost 2 bases to trimming and J lost 0 bases, with 6 bases between them. Germline CDR1 SGHDT, CDR2 YYEEEE. This CDR3 is built from 14 residues. The CDR3 is CASSFQSSYNEQFF. The CDR3 region has the DNA TGTGCCAGCAGCTTCCAGAGCTCCTACAATGAGCAGTTCTTC.

This chain links TRBV7-2 with TRBJ1-2; D call uncertain. The CDR3 loop spans 12 amino acids. Trimming stripped 5 bases from V and 8 bases from J, with 12 bases between. CDR1 and CDR2 from the germline V gene are SGHTA and FQGNSA. As DNA, the CDR3 is TGTGCCAGCAGCCTGGACCGCCGGGGCTACACCTTC. It encodes CASSLDRRGYTF.

The gene calls are TRBV19 and TRBJ1-5; D might be TRBD1 (5 bases). Germline lookup yields CDR1 LNHDA and CDR2 SQIVND (reference sequence). The CDR3 sequence is 17 residues long. Trimming removed 2 bases at V and 5 bases at J, with 19 bases between. The CDR3 DNA sequence: TGTGCCAGTAGTATATTTGATTTAGGACAAAACCATCAGCCCCAGCATTTT. Translating it yields CASSIFDLGQNHQPQHF.

The chain has TRBV13 and TRBJ1-3; D is undetermined. This CDR3 comprises 13 residues. The V gene lost 4 bases and the J gene lost 4 bases, with 8 bases spanning the gap. The germline V gene has CDR1 PRHDT and CDR2 FYEKMQ (reference sequence). The CDR3 protein is CASSSVTGNTIYF. The CDR3 nucleotides read TGTGCCAGCAGCTCGGTTACGGGAAACACCATATATTTT.

The chain employs TRBV29-1 and TRBJ1-2; TRBD1 agrees at 7 bases. The V gene's germline CDR1 is SQVTM and CDR2 ANQGSEA. V lost 4 bases, J lost 4 bases, and 6 bases stayed unmatched. The CDR3 runs to 13 residues. The CDR3 reads CSVVEGAGYGYTF. CDR3 DNA: TGCAGCGTTGTCGAGGGGGCGGGCTATGGCTACACCTTC.

This clone has just a few counts. J is TRBJ1-1 and V is TRBV27; D not certain. The CDR3 loop spans 13 amino acids. The V end was cut by 8 bases, the J end by 2 bases, with 12 bases between. Per the germline V gene, CDR1 is MNHEY and CDR2 is SMNVEV (reference sequence). CDR3 sequence (DNA): TGTGCCAGCCAAGCGTACCTTAACACTGAAGCTTTCTTT. Translated, it gives CASQAYLNTEAFF.

This clone was detected only once. V and J are TRBV27 and TRBJ1-5; D is uncertain. Germline V CDR1 and CDR2: MNHEY, SMNVEV (reference sequence). Trimming removed 8 bases from V and 6 bases from J, with 14 bases in between. The CDR3 has 13 amino acids. The CDR3 nucleotides read TGTGCCAGCTCCGACACGGGTCGTCAGCCCCAGCATTTT. Amino acids: CASSDTGRQPQHF.

The rearrangement joins TRBV7-2 to TRBJ2-7, with no clear D. Germline V gene data show CDR1 as SGHTA and CDR2 as FQGNSA. This CDR3 is built from 15 residues. V dropped 0 bases and J dropped 2 bases, with 11 bases sitting between them. The chain's CDR3 is CASSLAYSAAYEQYF. DNA of the CDR3: TGTGCCAGCAGCTTAGCGTACTCGGCTGCCTACGAGCAGTACTTC.

V is TRBV10-3 and J is TRBJ2-3; 11 bases fit TRBD2. Germline V gene lookup returns CDR1 ENHRY and CDR2 SYGVKD. The CDR3 length is 15 residues. The V gene end was trimmed by 8 bases and the J gene end by 1 base; junction bases not matched to a gene: 5. CDR3 DNA: TGTGCCATCGCCCTAGCGGGAGGAGGCACAGATACGCAGTATTTT. This gives the protein CAIALAGGGTDTQYF.

The gene calls are TRBV5-1 and TRBJ1-2; the match to TRBD1 covers 7 bases. This CDR3 comprises 13 residues. J gave up 3 bases and V 2 bases, and 1 base lay outside the gene matches. CDR1 is SGHRS, CDR2 YFSETQ, per germline. CDR3 region: CASSLDRDYGYTF. DNA for the CDR3: TGCGCCAGCAGCTTAGACAGGGACTATGGCTACACCTTC.

This clone was observed a single time. V is TRBV5-1 and J is TRBJ2-7, with D perhaps TRBD1 or TRBD2 (5 bases each). V shed 5 bases and J shed 3 bases, with 18 bases lying between them. Germline-derived CDR1 and CDR2 are SGHRS and YFSETQ. The CDR3 has 15 residues. CDR3 DNA sequence: TGCGCCAGCAGGCCGCTCCCGGGACCCTACTACGAGCAGTACTTC. It yields the protein CASRPLPGPYYEQYF.

The CDR3 sequence: CAIQSRDIYEQYF. CDR3 DNA sequence: TGTGCCATCCAGAGCCGGGACATATACGAGCAGTACTTC. The V call is TRBV28, the J call TRBJ2-7; D possibly corresponds to TRBD1 (6 bases). Germline V gene data show CDR1 as MDHEN and CDR2 as SYDVKM. Trimming stripped 10 bases from V and 4 bases from J, with 17 bases between. CDR3 size: 13 residues. Looking up the rest from reference TRBV28 and TRBJ2-7 gives the full variable domain: DVKVTQSSRYLVKRTGEKVFLECVQDMDHENMFWYRQDPGLGLRLIYFSYDVKMKEKGDIPEGYSVSREKKERFSLILESASTNQTSMYLCAIQSRDIYEQYFGPGTRLTVT.

The genes are TRBV19 and TRBJ2-6; TRBD2 aligns across 12 bases. Germline V gene lookup returns CDR1 LNHDA and CDR2 SQIVND (reference sequence). CDR3 length: 18 amino acids. The trim removed 5 bases at V and 2 bases at J, leaving 7 bases unmatched. CDR3 loop: CASSLTSGRFTGANVLTF. For the CDR3, the DNA is TGTGCCAGTAGTCTCACTAGCGGGAGGTTTACTGGGGCCAACGTCCTGACTTTC. The full variable domain, in which reference TRBV19 and TRBJ2-6 provide the parts outside the CDR3, is DGGITQSPKYLFRKEGQNVTLSCEQNLNHDAMYWYRQDPGQGLRLIYYSQIVNDFQKGDIAEGYSVSREKKESFPLTVTSAQKNPTAFYLCASSLTSGRFTGANVLTFGAGSRLTVL.

The chain employs TRBV27 and TRBJ1-5, with D maybe TRBD1 (5 bases). Germline V gene sequence: CDR1 MNHEY, CDR2 SMNVEV (reference sequence). Deletions cut 6 bases from V and 2 bases from J, with 11 bases between. CDR3 length: 14 amino acids. CDR3 region: CASRPQGRNQPQHF. The CDR3 coding sequence is TGTGCCAGCAGGCCCCAGGGTCGCAATCAGCCCCAGCATTTT.

This chain connects TRBV18 to TRBJ1-5; the D gene is possibly TRBD1 (5 bases). V was trimmed by 2 bases and J by 0 bases, leaving 8 bases between them. The CDR3 spans 15 residues. Germline CDR1 reads KGHSH; CDR2 reads LQKENI. Written as DNA, the CDR3 is TGTGCCAGCTCACCATACGGGACTAGCAATCAGCCCCAGCATTTT. Protein: CASSPYGTSNQPQHF.

V gene TRBV5-1 combines with J gene TRBJ2-5, with D maybe TRBD2 (5 bases). Trimming shortened V by 4 bases and J by 2 bases, and 15 bases separated the two germline ends. Germline CDR1 SGHRS, CDR2 YFSETQ. The CDR3 covers 15 residues. CDR3 sequence reads: CASSPHLSGQETQYF. The DNA of the CDR3 is TGCGCCAGCAGCCCCCACCTGTCGGGACAAGAGACCCAGTACTTC.